This note documents a single T cell receptor beta chain sequence. This record belongs to a study of blood T cell repertoires in COVID-19. Whole-study context: Samples of COVID-19 (acute and convalescent) were obtained from the United States, Italy and Spain. The cDNA or gDNA used as material had been derived from T cells, B-cell-depleted T cells, or PBMCs.

In the original processing: Reference gene primer amplification gave estimated nucleated cell counts. This table comes from immunoSEQ multiplex PCR, and its TCRdb copy is limited to in-frame clones, with some not included. The V and J calls and clone size come from that table; D and trimming were worked out from the DNA. Here the sample spans under 350,000 clones, roughly 89% being singletons. The CDR3 is made up of 13 amino acids. CDR1 MNHNS and CDR2 SASEGT come from the germline V gene. The ends were cut back, 2 bases at V and 9 bases at J, with 11 bases in the middle. The chain recombines TRBV6-1 with TRBJ2-1; D is undetermined. Input material: peripheral blood. The TCR originated in a man between 35 and 55 years old with acute or convalescent COVID-19. The CDR3 nucleotides are TGTGCCAGCAGTGAATCCCACTGGAGTGAGCAGTTCTTC. Translating it yields CASSESHWSEQFF.